This T cell receptor (beta chain) originates from a study of blood T cell repertoires in COVID-19. The CDR3 is 15 amino acids. CDR1 and CDR2 from the germline V gene are MNHNS and SASEGT. Losses at the gene ends were 3 bases for V and 4 bases for J; bases not matched to a gene: 7. Repertoires were generated with immunoSEQ multiplex PCR, while TCRdb's copy carries only in-frame clones and drops some. Counted here are a few hundred thousand clones, 88% occurring once; the ten biggest clones make up under 6%. The sequencing sample was made of PBMCs or T cells enriched from blood (not recorded which). The chain joins TRBV6-1 to TRBJ1-1; 8 bases are shared with TRBD1. The TCR originated in a man aged 30 to 39 who had recovered from COVID-19. CDR3 bases: TGTGCCAGCAGTGAGGCGACAGGGGAGGCCACTGAAGCTTTCTTT. Translating gives CASSEATGEATEAFF.